The 32 T cell receptor beta chains below all came from one sample that was sequenced in a study of shared clonotypes between healthy human individuals. The protocol was immunoSEQ multiplex PCR, while the TCRdb copy is restricted to in-frame clones and leaves out a portion. The table has fewer than 400,000 clones, 74% seen once. Sequenced input: memory CD4+ T cells sorted from blood. The subset denotes: CD45RA-negative fraction. These receptor sequences come from a man younger than 45 in good health.

This clone has at least ten counts. Other DNA sequences in the same sample also yield this CDR3. This sequence joins TRBV5-6 and TRBJ2-7, with D hard to call. The CDR3 length is 12 residues. Germline CDR1 SGHDT, CDR2 YYEEEE. Trimming took 1 base from V and 1 from J, leaving 3 bases between them. The CDR3 nucleotides are TGTGCCAGCAGCTTGCGGTCCTACGAGCAGTACTTC. The encoded protein is CASSLRSYEQYF.

V gene TRBV7-8 combines with J gene TRBJ2-2, with TRBD1 identical over 10 bases. V gave up 1 base and J gave up 5 bases; unmatched junction bases: 4. CDR1 is SGHVS and CDR2 is FQNEAQ in the germline V gene. The CDR3 runs to 16 residues. The CDR3 nucleotides are TGTGCCAGCAGCTTAGTCCCGGGACAGGGGACCGGGGAGCTGTTTTTT. It translates to CASSLVPGQGTGELFF.

There are a few counts of this clone. The chain joins TRBV10-3 to TRBJ1-5; no firm D call. Trimming removed 10 bases from V and 4 bases from J, with 17 bases in between. This CDR3 comprises 14 residues. Germline CDR1 reads ENHRY; CDR2 reads SYGVKD. The CDR3 nucleotides are TGTGCCAACAATAGGACGGTCGAAAATCAGCCCCAGCATTTT. As protein: CANNRTVENQPQHF.

The CDR3 region has the DNA TGTGCCAGCTCGGAGGCCCCCACGACGCAGTATTTT. Encoded protein: CASSEAPTTQYF. V is TRBV9 and J is TRBJ2-3; possible D gene TRBD2, 5 bases. The germline CDR1 and CDR2 sequences are SGDLS and YYNGEE. V lost 7 bases to trimming and J lost 9 bases, with 15 bases between them. CDR3 length: 12 residues.

This rearrangement joins TRBV4-1 to TRBJ2-3; D ambiguous. Germline CDR1 is MGHRA and CDR2 is YSYEKL. Deletions cut 0 bases from V and 4 bases from J, with 5 bases between. The CDR3 covers 13 residues. The CDR3 loop reads CASSQERADTQYF. In DNA, the CDR3 is TGCGCCAGCAGCCAAGAAAGGGCAGATACGCAGTATTTT.

The CDR3 region is CASSLQRTLGEQFF. The DNA of the CDR3 is TGTGCCAGCAGCCTTCAACGGACTCTCGGTGAGCAGTTCTTC. V and J are TRBV7-8 and TRBJ2-1; tentative D call: TRBD2 (5 bases). The germline V gene has CDR1 SGHVS and CDR2 FQNEAQ. The V and J ends lost 5 bases and 9 bases respectively, with 17 bases between them. CDR3 length: 14 residues.

Here the CDR3 reads CASSMEGMGSISYEQYF. The CDR3 nucleotides read TGTGCCAGCAGCATGGAGGGGATGGGATCTATATCCTACGAGCAGTACTTC. This chain uses TRBV5-6 with TRBJ2-7; the D gene is possibly TRBD2 (6 bases). Germline V gene sequence: CDR1 SGHDT, CDR2 YYEEEE. This CDR3 comprises 17 residues. V lost 4 bases and J lost 1, with 21 bases in between.

Concerning this clone itself: The same CDR3 can be traced to other DNA sequences in this sample. This rearrangement joins TRBV18 to TRBJ2-7; D is unclear. The CDR3 length is 14 residues. V lost 6 bases and J 4 bases, leaving 16 bases between the germline ends. CDR1 KGHSH and CDR2 LQKENI come from the germline V gene. This CDR3 is CASSPGSDSYEQYF. The DNA for the CDR3 is TGTGCCAGCTCGCCAGGATCCGACTCATACGAGCAGTACTTC.

This clone has just one count. This chain connects TRBV14 to TRBJ1-1; no clear D gene. The germline CDR1 and CDR2 sequences are SGHDN and FVKESK. V was trimmed by 0 bases and J by 5 bases, leaving 10 bases between them. This CDR3 has 14 residues. The CDR3 nucleotides are TGTGCCAGCAGCCAAGAATTAAGCGGTACTGAAGCTTTCTTT. Translation gives CASSQELSGTEAFF.

V and J are TRBV5-4 and TRBJ1-4; 7 bases match TRBD1. Germline values: CDR1 SGHNT, CDR2 YYREEE (reference sequence). The CDR3 contains 14 residues. V lost 4 bases, J lost 5 bases, and 5 bases stayed unmatched. The CDR3 is CASSVPGQNEKLFF. CDR3 DNA: TGTGCCAGCAGCGTGCCGGGACAGAATGAAAAACTGTTTTTT.

The genes are TRBV5-1 and TRBJ2-2; tentative D call: TRBD1 (6 bases). The CDR3 has 15 amino acids. V shed 5 bases and J shed 0 bases, with 11 bases lying between them. In germline, CDR1 is SGHRS, CDR2 YFSETQ. The DNA for the CDR3 is TGCGCCAGCAGATTTCAGGGGTCGAACACCGGGGAGCTGTTTTTT. Protein sequence: CASRFQGSNTGELFF.

The chain uses TRBV28 and TRBJ1-4; 7 positions match TRBD1. CDR1 and CDR2 (germline): MDHEN, SYDVKM. This CDR3 spans 14 amino acids. V lost 5 bases and J lost 7; bases outside the gene matches: 7. The chain's CDR3 is CASSRGGASEKLFF. For the CDR3, the DNA is TGTGCCAGCAGTCGAGGGGGCGCGAGTGAAAAACTGTTTTTT.

This rearrangement joins TRBV2 to TRBJ2-6; D is uncertain. Germline values: CDR1 SNHLY, CDR2 FYNNEI. The ends were cut back, 3 bases at V and 4 bases at J, with 10 bases in the middle. The CDR3 spans 15 residues. DNA for the CDR3: TGTGCCAGCAGTGACGACTTGGCGGGGGCCAACGTCCTGACTTTC. It yields the protein CASSDDLAGANVLTF. Full variable domain (remainder filled in from reference TRBV2 and TRBJ2-6): EPEVTQTPSHQVTQMGQEVILRCVPISNHLYFYWYRQILGQKVEFLVSFYNNEISEKSEIFDDQFSVERPDGSNFTLKIRSTKLEDSAMYFCASSDDLAGANVLTFGAGSRLTVL.

This clone was recorded once. This chain joins TRBV9 and TRBJ2-2, with TRBD2 matching 7 bases. The V and J ends lost 5 bases and 6 bases, in that order; junction bases with no gene match: 7. The CDR3 extends over 14 amino acids. CDR1 and CDR2 from the germline V gene are SGDLS and YYNGEE. For the CDR3, the DNA is TGTGCCAGCAGTATCAGCGGGACTTCCGGGGAGCTGTTTTTT. This sequence encodes CASSISGTSGELFF.

The chain joins TRBV28 to TRBJ2-5; D may be TRBD1 (5 bases). CDR3 length: 13 residues. Germline CDR1 reads MDHEN; CDR2 reads SYDVKM. The V gene lost 8 bases and the J gene lost 4 bases, with 14 bases spanning the gap. The CDR3 region is CASASPDRETQYF. For the CDR3, the DNA is TGTGCCAGCGCATCACCCGACAGAGAGACCCAGTACTTC.

Regarding this clone: The junction differs from germline at one of its ends, possibly a read error. This chain connects TRBV5-4 to TRBJ1-2; tentative D call: TRBD1 (5 bases). The CDR3 totals 14 residues. CDR1 SGHNT and CDR2 YYREEE come from the germline V gene (reference sequence). The CDR3 nucleotides are TGTGCCAGCAACTTGGAGGGACGGTACTATGGCTACACCTTC. It translates to CASNLEGRYYGYTF.

This clone has at least ten counts. V gene TRBV4-3 combines with J gene TRBJ2-7; D may match TRBD1 or TRBD2 (5 bases each). V was cut by 2 bases and J by 6 bases, with 14 bases left in between. The CDR3 runs to 14 residues. Germline values: CDR1 LGHNA, CDR2 YSLEER. Here the CDR3 reads CASSQLAGRSEQYF. The CDR3 DNA reads as TGCGCCAGCAGCCAATTGGCAGGGAGAAGCGAGCAGTACTTC.

This chain uses TRBV5-1 with TRBJ2-1; either TRBD1 or TRBD2 may supply D (5 bases each). CDR1 and CDR2 from the germline V gene are SGHRS and YFSETQ. Trimming took 2 bases from V and 4 from J, leaving 19 bases between them. There are 17 residues in the CDR3. The CDR3 loop is CASSFREVGTRYNEQFF. The CDR3, as DNA: TGCGCCAGCAGCTTTCGGGAAGTCGGGACGAGGTACAATGAGCAGTTCTTC.

V gene TRBV10-1 combines with J gene TRBJ2-3; weak D call: TRBD1 (6 bases). The germline V and J ends were trimmed by 7 bases and 6 bases, with 14 bases remaining between them. The germline V gene encodes CDR1 WNHNN and CDR2 SYGVQD (reference sequence). CDR3 length equals 13 residues. The chain's CDR3 is CASTSPRGDTQYF. The CDR3 nucleotides are TGCGCCAGCACCTCACCGAGGGGGGATACGCAGTATTTT.

The chain joins TRBV28 to TRBJ2-7; D gene ambiguous. The J call may be faulty, since TRBJ2-5 better matches the DNA end. The CDR3 totals 13 residues. Per the germline V gene, CDR1 is MDHEN and CDR2 is SYDVKM. This CDR3 is CASSLSNVRTQYF. CDR3 DNA sequence: TGTGCCAGCAGTTTATCGAATGTAAGGACCCAGTACTTC.

V gene TRBV5-1 combines with J gene TRBJ2-1, with 10 positions matching TRBD2. V lost 0 bases to trimming and J lost 10 bases; unmatched junction nucleotides: 16. This CDR3 is 18 amino acids long. The germline V gene has CDR1 SGHRS and CDR2 YFSETQ. The DNA of the CDR3 is TGCGCCAGCAGCTTGGAGCTGGCTCGGCTAGCGGGAGTGGGAGAGCAGTTCTTC. Amino acid sequence: CASSLELARLAGVGEQFF.

The rearrangement uses TRBV5-4 and TRBJ2-2, with a possible D match to TRBD2 (6 bases). Germline V lookup: CDR1 SGHNT, CDR2 YYREEE (reference sequence). This CDR3 has 15 amino acids. Trimming left V 0 bases short and J 5 bases short, with 11 bases between. This chain's CDR3 is CASSLGPGSTGELFF. The CDR3 bases are TGTGCCAGCAGCTTGGGACCCGGGAGTACCGGGGAGCTGTTTTTT.

This clone was detected a few times. The chain is built from TRBV7-9 and TRBJ1-3; no reliable D call. The germline gives CDR1 SEHNR, CDR2 FQNEAQ (reference sequence). The CDR3 sequence is 14 residues long. Trimming stripped 1 base from V and 0 bases from J, with 4 bases between. Here the CDR3 DNA reads TGTGCCAGCAGCTTAGTGGCCTCTGGAAACACCATATATTTT. This encodes CASSLVASGNTIYF.

The chain recombines TRBV5-1 with TRBJ1-3; D is unresolved. The CDR3 totals 17 residues. CDR1 and CDR2 from the germline V gene are SGHRS and YFSETQ. Deletions cut 0 bases from V and 0 bases from J, with 13 bases between. DNA for the CDR3: TGCGCCAGCAGCTTGGGGGGAACGGCCAACTCTGGAAACACCATATATTTT. Its translation: CASSLGGTANSGNTIYF. The whole variable domain, remainder taken from reference TRBV5-1 and TRBJ1-3, is KAGVTQTPRYLIKTRGQQVTLSCSPISGHRSVSWYQQTPGQGLQFLFEYFSETQRNKGNFPGRFSGRQFSNSRSEMNVSTLELGDSALYLCASSLGGTANSGNTIYFGEGSWLTVV.

CDR3 DNA sequence: TGCGCCAGCAGCCCAACCAAGGGTGGCGGGGAGCTGTTTTTT. It specifies CASSPTKGGGELFF. V is TRBV10-1 and J is TRBJ2-2; D is unclear. V was pared by 6 bases and J by 7 bases, with 15 bases between. CDR3 size: 14 residues. Per the germline V gene, CDR1 is WNHNN and CDR2 is SYGVQD (reference sequence).

This clone was picked up many times. J is TRBJ2-3 and V is TRBV20-1, with D possibly being TRBD2 (6 bases). Germline CDR1 is DFQATT and CDR2 is SNEGSKA (reference sequence). The V gene lost 5 bases and the J gene lost 7 bases, with 10 bases spanning the gap. The CDR3 extends over 11 amino acids. The CDR3 DNA is TGCAGTGCTTGGGACTTTAATACGCAGTATTTT. This sequence encodes CSAWDFNTQYF.

The rearrangement links TRBV6-5 to TRBJ2-3, with 8 bases matching TRBD1. J lost 5 bases, V lost 6 bases, and 7 bases had no gene match. CDR1 and CDR2 from the germline V gene are MNHEY and SVGAGI. The CDR3 consists of 14 residues. CDR3 region: CASREQGAKDTQYF. As DNA, the CDR3 is TGTGCCAGCAGGGAGCAGGGGGCAAAAGATACGCAGTATTTT.

A few counts support this clone. This chain joins TRBV5-5 and TRBJ1-1, with D perhaps matching TRBD1 (6 bases). The CDR3 loop spans 15 amino acids. The germline CDR1 and CDR2 sequences are SGHKS and YYEKEE (reference sequence). The V and J ends lost 4 bases and 1 base respectively, with 14 bases between them. This CDR3 reads CASSRLWGANTEAFF. CDR3 DNA: TGTGCCAGCAGCCGATTGTGGGGGGCGAACACTGAAGCTTTCTTT.

This chain connects TRBV11-2 to TRBJ2-7, with D maybe TRBD2 (5 bases). The CDR3 length is 16 residues. Germline V gene sequence: CDR1 SGHAT, CDR2 FQNNGV. The germline V and J ends were trimmed by 6 bases and 3 bases, with 21 bases remaining between them. CDR3 loop: CASSPIGSVGNYEQYF. The DNA of the CDR3 is TGTGCCAGCAGTCCAATTGGGTCAGTCGGGAACTACGAGCAGTACTTC.

There are a few counts of this clone. J is TRBJ2-7 and V is TRBV27; TRBD2 matches 8 bases. The CDR3 length is 15 residues. Looked up from germline, CDR1 is MNHEY and CDR2 is SMNVEV (reference sequence). With V trimmed by 5 bases and J by 2 bases, 8 bases remained unmatched. The CDR3 DNA reads TGTGCCAGCAGTCCGCCGGGGACTAGTCCCTACGAGCAGTACTTC. It yields the protein CASSPPGTSPYEQYF.

Concerning this clone: The same CDR3 also results from other DNA sequences found in this sample. The chain uses TRBV28 and TRBJ1-1; the D is unclear. The CDR3 is 11 residues long. Trimming pared 5 bases from V and 5 bases from J, leaving 6 bases between. CDR1 is MDHEN, CDR2 SYDVKM, per germline. CDR3 nucleotide sequence: TGTGCCAGCAGTCCCTTGACTGAAGCTTTCTTT. Translated, it gives CASSPLTEAFF.

The rearrangement links TRBV5-1 to TRBJ2-7; 7 bases line up with TRBD2. Germline V lookup: CDR1 SGHRS, CDR2 YFSETQ. The V gene end was trimmed by 4 bases and the J gene end by 6 bases; junction bases not matched to a gene: 10. This CDR3 region has 14 residues. CDR3 in amino acids: CASSPRAGEVEQYF. The CDR3 DNA reads as TGCGCCAGCAGCCCCCGCGCGGGAGAAGTCGAGCAGTACTTC.